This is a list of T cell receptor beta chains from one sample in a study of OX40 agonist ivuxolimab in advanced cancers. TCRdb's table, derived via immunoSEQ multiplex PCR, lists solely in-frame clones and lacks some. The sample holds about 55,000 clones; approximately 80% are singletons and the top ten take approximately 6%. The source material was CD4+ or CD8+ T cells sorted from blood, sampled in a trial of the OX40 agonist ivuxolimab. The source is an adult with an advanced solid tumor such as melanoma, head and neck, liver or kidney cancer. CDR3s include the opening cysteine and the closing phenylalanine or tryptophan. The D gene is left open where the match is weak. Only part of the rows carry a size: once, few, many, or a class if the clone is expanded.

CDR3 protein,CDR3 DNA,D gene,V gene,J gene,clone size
CASARDLTSTDTQYF,TGTGCTAGTGCCCGGGATTTAACTAGCACAGATACGCAGTATTTT,.,TRBV12-5,TRBJ2-3,.
CASSIRRHEQFF,TGTGCCAGCAGCATCAGGCGTCATGAGCAGTTCTTC,.,TRBV7-3,TRBJ2-1,.
CATSRDLRVGEKLFF,TGTGCCACCAGCAGAGATCTCAGGGTTGGAGAAAAACTGTTTTTT,.,TRBV15,TRBJ1-4,.
CATLVGGKNYGYTF,TGTGCCACACTGGTCGGGGGGAAAAACTATGGCTACACCTTC,.,TRBV10-3,TRBJ1-2,.
CASSLANSGGQETQYF,TGCGCCAGCAGCTTGGCCAATAGCGGGGGACAAGAGACCCAGTACTTC,TRBD2,TRBV5-1,TRBJ2-5,.
CASSYRQGAGEKLFF,TGTGCCAGCAGCTACCGACAGGGGGCGGGGGAAAAACTGTTTTTT,TRBD1,TRBV7-6,TRBJ1-4,.
CASSQPPGGTGRTGELFF,TGCGCCAGCAGCCAACCACCAGGGGGGACAGGGAGGACCGGGGAGCTGTTTTTT,TRBD1,TRBV4-3,TRBJ2-2,.
CASSPRGQDGYTF,TGTGCCAGCTCACCACGCGGACAGGATGGCTACACCTTC,TRBD1,TRBV18,TRBJ1-2,.
CASTGSEMQYF,TGTGCCAGCACGGGCTCAGAGATGCAGTACTTC,.,TRBV6-1,TRBJ2-7,.
CASSTRWGSNYNEQFF,TGTGCCAGCAGTACCCGCTGGGGTTCCAACTACAATGAGCAGTTCTTC,.,TRBV28,TRBJ2-1,.
CASSPQEFQETQYF,TGTGCCAGCAGTCCGCAGGAATTCCAAGAGACCCAGTACTTC,.,TRBV27,TRBJ2-5,.
CASSFKGNEQFF,TGTGCCAGCAGCTTCAAGGGCAATGAGCAGTTCTTC,.,TRBV5-6,TRBJ2-1,.
CAISDSGDGNEQFF,TGTGCCATCAGTGATTCCGGGGACGGGAATGAGCAGTTCTTC,.,TRBV10-3,TRBJ2-1,.
CASNADIETQYF,TGTGCCAGCAACGCAGATATAGAGACCCAGTACTTC,.,TRBV6-1,TRBJ2-5,.
CASTPTGVSSYNEQFF,TGTGCCAGTACCCCGACAGGGGTTAGCTCCTACAATGAGCAGTTCTTC,TRBD1,TRBV19,TRBJ2-1,.
CASSSAKIKGFSGQGSYEQYF,TGTGCCAGCAGTTCAGCAAAGATTAAGGGGTTTTCCGGACAGGGGTCCTACGAGCAGTACTTC,TRBD1,TRBV28,TRBJ2-7,.
CSVERGGTQYF,TGCAGCGTTGAACGGGGCGGGACCCAGTACTTC,.,TRBV29-1,TRBJ2-5,.
CASSQVASSGANVLTF,TGCGCCAGCAGCCAAGTGGCGAGCTCTGGGGCCAACGTCCTGACTTTC,.,TRBV4-1,TRBJ2-6,.
CASSLGQGNYGYTF,TGTGCCAGCAGCCTCGGACAGGGTAACTATGGCTACACCTTC,TRBD1,TRBV5-4,TRBJ1-2,.
CASSSARQGRPGANVLTF,TGTGCCAGCAGCTCCGCCCGACAGGGGAGACCTGGGGCCAACGTCCTGACTTTC,TRBD1,TRBV7-9,TRBJ2-6,.
CAISESAGNSNQPQHF,TGTGCCATCAGTGAGTCGGCAGGGAACAGCAATCAGCCCCAGCATTTT,.,TRBV10-3,TRBJ1-5,few
CASRAGDSSYNEQFF,TGTGCCAGTAGAGCGGGGGACAGCTCCTACAATGAGCAGTTCTTC,.,TRBV7-2,TRBJ2-1,.
CASRGRLAGDYRETQYF,TGTGCCAGCAGGGGTAGACTAGCGGGGGACTACCGGGAGACCCAGTACTTC,TRBD2,TRBV11-2,TRBJ2-5,.
CASSLQGTYGYTF,TGTGCCAGCAGCTTACAGGGCACATATGGCTACACCTTC,.,TRBV7-2,TRBJ1-2,once
CASSLALKGGSYEQYF,TGTGCCAGCAGCTTAGCGCTAAAGGGGGGCTCCTACGAGCAGTACTTC,.,TRBV7-8,TRBJ2-7,.
CASSSQGWANYGYTF,TGTGCCAGCAGCTCCCAGGGGTGGGCTAACTATGGCTACACCTTC,.,TRBV7-3,TRBJ1-2,few
CASSLGAGGISGANVLTF,TGTGCCAGCAGCTTGGGAGCGGGAGGGATCTCTGGGGCCAACGTCCTGACTTTC,TRBD2,TRBV7-9,TRBJ2-6,.
CATAGTSEGETQYF,TGTGCCACCGCCGGGACTAGCGAGGGAGAGACCCAGTACTTC,TRBD2,TRBV19,TRBJ2-5,.
CAISESGPDYGYTF,TGTGCCATCAGTGAGTCAGGACCGGACTATGGCTACACCTTC,.,TRBV10-3,TRBJ1-2,.
CASTKRTGGIYEQYF,TGTGCCAGCACCAAAAGGACAGGGGGGATCTACGAGCAGTACTTC,TRBD1,TRBV6-6,TRBJ2-7,.
CASRLAGTNTGELFF,TGTGCCAGCAGACTAGCGGGGACCAACACCGGGGAGCTGTTTTTT,TRBD2,TRBV6-5,TRBJ2-2,.
CASSLQGETDEQYF,TGCGCCAGCAGCTTACAGGGAGAGACTGACGAGCAGTACTTC,.,TRBV5-1,TRBJ2-7,.
CASSLGPGQGNEKLFF,TGTGCCAGCAGCTTAGGGCCGGGACAGGGGAATGAAAAACTGTTTTTT,TRBD1,TRBV7-7,TRBJ1-4,.
CASRPGLALTPRQYNEQFF,TGTGCCAGCAGACCGGGACTAGCGCTTACGCCCCGTCAATACAATGAGCAGTTCTTC,TRBD2,TRBV2,TRBJ2-1,once
CASSRTQFGVQPQHF,TGTGCCAGCAGCCGAACCCAATTTGGGGTTCAGCCCCAGCATTTT,.,TRBV6-5,TRBJ1-5,.
CASSHRQAEQYF,TGTGCCAGTAGTCACCGACAGGCCGAGCAGTACTTC,.,TRBV19,TRBJ2-7,.
CASSETQTVSYGYTF,TGTGCCAGCAGCGAAACGCAGACAGTTAGCTATGGCTACACCTTC,.,TRBV9,TRBJ1-2,few
CASSFPGSSTYEQYF,TGTGCCAGCAGCTTTCCCGGGTCTTCTACCTACGAGCAGTACTTC,.,TRBV5-6,TRBJ2-7,.
CASSFTSGSQETQYF,TGTGCCAGCAGCTTTACTAGCGGGAGCCAAGAGACCCAGTACTTC,TRBD2,TRBV5-4,TRBJ2-5,.
CASSPPSGSYTGELFF,TGTGCCAGCAGTCCCCCTAGCGGGAGCTACACCGGGGAGCTGTTTTTT,TRBD2,TRBV28,TRBJ2-2,.
CASSTRTGRAYGYTF,TGTGCCAGCAGTACCCGGACAGGGAGGGCCTATGGCTACACCTTC,TRBD1,TRBV6-5,TRBJ1-2,.
CASVTRGYTQYF,TGTGCCAGCGTGACGCGAGGCTACACGCAGTATTTT,.,TRBV6-1,TRBJ2-3,.
CASSLWQGMSYEQYF,TGCGCCAGCAGCTTGTGGCAGGGGATGAGCTACGAGCAGTACTTC,.,TRBV5-1,TRBJ2-7,.
CASSPGGQQPQHF,TGTGCCAGCTCACCCGGGGGGCAACAGCCCCAGCATTTT,.,TRBV18,TRBJ1-5,.
CASSSGQNTEAFF,TGTGCCAGCAGCTCCGGACAGAACACTGAAGCTTTCTTT,.,TRBV7-2,TRBJ1-1,once
CASSVAVASYNEQFF,TGTGCCAGCAGCGTAGCAGTAGCTTCCTACAATGAGCAGTTCTTC,.,TRBV9,TRBJ2-1,once
CASRRLAGVLYEQYF,TGTGCCAGCAGACGACTAGCGGGAGTTCTCTACGAGCAGTACTTC,TRBD2,TRBV6-5,TRBJ2-7,few
CASSPRPATQGAGELFF,TGTGCCAGCAGCCCCCGCCCCGCCACCCAGGGCGCCGGGGAGCTGTTTTTT,.,TRBV5-4,TRBJ2-2,.
CASSLDRTARGYTF,TGTGCCAGCAGCTTAGACAGGACTGCTAGGGGCTACACCTTC,.,TRBV7-9,TRBJ1-2,.
CASSRASGNDGEQFF,TGTGCCAGCTCACGGGCTAGCGGCAATGACGGTGAGCAGTTCTTC,TRBD2,TRBV18,TRBJ2-1,.
CASSQDRASGRTKASTDTQYF,TGCGCCAGCAGCCAAGATCGGGCTAGCGGGCGAACCAAAGCTAGCACAGATACGCAGTATTTT,TRBD2,TRBV4-3,TRBJ2-3,.
CASSLSIGQGSNQPQHF,TGTGCCAGCAGTTTATCGATCGGACAGGGTAGCAATCAGCCCCAGCATTTT,TRBD1,TRBV27,TRBJ1-5,many
CASSLTGRNTEAFF,TGTGCCAGCAGCTTAACGGGGAGGAACACTGAAGCTTTCTTT,.,TRBV7-2,TRBJ1-1,.
CASSRTTGNSNQPQHF,TGTGCCAGTAGTAGAACAACAGGTAATAGCAATCAGCCCCAGCATTTT,.,TRBV19,TRBJ1-5,.
CASSRQGSGPQHF,TGTGCCAGCAGTAGACAGGGGTCCGGGCCCCAGCATTTT,TRBD1,TRBV6-5,TRBJ1-5,.
CASSSRRQGAYEQYF,TGTGCCAGCAGCTCCCGCCGGCAGGGGGCCTACGAGCAGTACTTC,TRBD1,TRBV5-7,TRBJ2-7,.